Each of the 29 T cell receptor beta chains below was sequenced from the same sample in a study of a mutant IDH1 vaccine in newly diagnosed glioma. Libraries were prepared by immunoSEQ multiplex PCR; TCRdb keeps only in-frame clonotypes and omits some of them. The sample holds around 36,000 clones; roughly nine tenths are singletons and the top ten take about 2.6%. Time point of the sample: week 5, during vaccination. Topical imiquimod was applied with each vaccine dose, which held 300 ug of mutant IDH1 20-mer peptide. What these receptors recognize is not known. The sequences come from PBMCs, collected from a glioma patient whose treatment included an IDH1 peptide vaccine. The origin of the receptors is a man aged 50-60 years with glioma.

The CDR3 nucleotides read TGTGCCAGCTCACCACCGAGACCGGGGAGCTCCTACAATGAGCAGTTCTTC. Translating it yields CASSPPRPGSSYNEQFF. V and J are TRBV18 and TRBJ2-1, with TRBD2 as a possible D gene (5 bases). Trimming left V 0 bases short and J 0 bases short, with 12 bases between. This CDR3 comprises 17 residues. Germline-derived CDR1 and CDR2 are KGHSH and LQKENI. Full variable domain (missing parts from reference TRBV18 and TRBJ2-1): NAGVMQNPRHLVRRRGQEARLRCSPMKGHSHVYWYRQLPEEGLKFMVYLQKENIIDESGMPKERFSAEFPKEGPSILRIQQVVRGDSAAYFCASSPPRPGSSYNEQFFGPGTRLTVL.

This rearrangement joins TRBV19 to TRBJ2-2; D may correspond to TRBD1 or TRBD2 (5 bases each). Germline V gene sequence: CDR1 LNHDA, CDR2 SQIVND (reference sequence). The CDR3 spans 15 residues. V dropped 3 bases and J dropped 1 base, with 9 bases sitting between them. CDR3 DNA sequence: TGTGCCAGTAGTATCGGGACGGTGAACACCGGGGAGCTGTTTTTT. Translated, it gives CASSIGTVNTGELFF. Supplemented by reference TRBV19 and TRBJ2-2, the full variable domain reads DGGITQSPKYLFRKEGQNVTLSCEQNLNHDAMYWYRQDPGQGLRLIYYSQIVNDFQKGDIAEGYSVSREKKESFPLTVTSAQKNPTAFYLCASSIGTVNTGELFFGEGSRLTVL.

The chain recombines TRBV29-1 with TRBJ1-1; D is undetermined. The CDR3 loop spans 13 amino acids. Trimming pared 5 bases from V and 4 bases from J, leaving 14 bases between. Germline V gene lookup returns CDR1 SQVTM and CDR2 ANQGSEA. The CDR3 region is CSVSSRWSTEAFF. Written as DNA, the CDR3 is TGCAGCGTTAGTAGCCGGTGGAGCACTGAAGCTTTCTTT.

The V call is TRBV5-1, the J call TRBJ2-3; 7 bases align to TRBD1. CDR3 size: 17 residues. V dropped 4 bases and J dropped 3; count of bases not matched to a gene: 14. Per germline, CDR1 SGHRS and CDR2 YFSETQ. The CDR3 coding sequence is TGCGCCAGCAGCAAACTAGGGACAGCCTCTGAGACAGATACGCAGTATTTT. Translating it yields CASSKLGTASETDTQYF. The full variable domain, its missing parts supplied by reference TRBV5-1 and TRBJ2-3, is KAGVTQTPRYLIKTRGQQVTLSCSPISGHRSVSWYQQTPGQGLQFLFEYFSETQRNKGNFPGRFSGRQFSNSRSEMNVSTLELGDSALYLCASSKLGTASETDTQYFGPGTRLTVL.

V gene TRBV19 combines with J gene TRBJ2-3, with a possible D match to TRBD1 (5 bases). The CDR3 is 13 residues long. V gave up 8 bases and J gave up 2 bases, with 11 bases separating them. CDR1 is LNHDA and CDR2 is SQIVND in the germline V gene (reference sequence). The CDR3 nucleotides read TGTGCCAGTGGGGCACCTTACACAGATACGCAGTATTTT. This translates into CASGAPYTDTQYF.

The CDR3 nucleotides read TGTGCCAGCAGGAGCGGTATATCCTACGAGCAGTACTTC. Residues: CASRSGISYEQYF. The V gene is TRBV6-1, the J gene TRBJ2-7; the D gene is possibly TRBD2 (5 bases). Germline V gives CDR1 MNHNS, CDR2 SASEGT. There are 13 residues in the CDR3. V lost 6 bases and J 1 base, leaving 10 bases between the germline ends.

The rearrangement uses TRBV9 and TRBJ1-4; the D gene is possibly TRBD1 (5 bases). V dropped 0 bases and J dropped 0 bases, with 6 bases sitting between them. The germline CDR1 and CDR2 sequences are SGDLS and YYNGEE. The CDR3 contains 15 residues. The CDR3 reads CASSVVGATNEKLFF. Here the CDR3 DNA reads TGTGCCAGCAGCGTAGTGGGGGCAACTAATGAAAAACTGTTTTTT.

This clone was detected only once. Other DNA sequences within the sample encode an identical CDR3. The chain employs TRBV6-6 and TRBJ1-1; possible D gene TRBD1, 6 bases. This CDR3 region has 15 residues. Trimming removed 7 bases at V and 0 bases at J, with 15 bases between. Germline CDR1 reads MNHNY; CDR2 reads SVGAGI (reference sequence). CDR3: CASTIGGGMNTEAFF. CDR3 in DNA: TGTGCCAGCACCATAGGTGGGGGCATGAACACTGAAGCTTTCTTT.

The genes are TRBV5-6 and TRBJ2-1, with D tentatively TRBD2 (6 bases). Trimming took off 3 bases at V and 9 bases at J, with 7 bases between the two ends. The V gene's germline CDR1 is SGHDT and CDR2 YYEEEE. CDR3 length: 11 amino acids. The chain's CDR3 is CASSWGGEQFF. CDR3 nucleotide sequence: TGTGCCAGCAGCTGGGGAGGTGAGCAGTTCTTC. The variable domain in full, with the rest retrieved from reference TRBV5-6 and TRBJ2-1, is DAGVTQSPTHLIKTRGQQVTLRCSPKSGHDTVSWYQQALGQGPQFIFQYYEEEERQRGNFPDRFSGHQFPNYSSELNVNALLLGDSALYLCASSWGGEQFFGPGTRLTVL.

V gene TRBV2 combines with J gene TRBJ1-2; D gene uncertain. The CDR3 consists of 13 residues. Germline CDR1 SNHLY, CDR2 FYNNEI. V was pared by 8 bases and J by 8 bases, with 18 bases between. The CDR3 coding sequence is TGTGCCAGCGAGTCCCGAGGAATTAGCGGCTACACCTTC. Protein product: CASESRGISGYTF. Full variable domain (rest looked up from reference TRBV2 and TRBJ1-2): EPEVTQTPSHQVTQMGQEVILRCVPISNHLYFYWYRQILGQKVEFLVSFYNNEISEKSEIFDDQFSVERPDGSNFTLKIRSTKLEDSAMYFCASESRGISGYTFGSGTRLTVV.

V is TRBV21-1 and J is TRBJ1-5; no check of the table's D call, TRBD1, against the DNA was made. TRBV21-1 is classified as a pseudogene. The CDR3 loop spans 15 amino acids. The CDR3 loop reads CAPGPGTPSNQPQHF. The CDR3 DNA sequence: TGTGCACCGGGGCCCGGGACACCAAGCAATCAGCCCCAGCATTTT.

This clone was detected once. The chain is built from TRBV10-2 and TRBJ2-3; no firm D call. Trimming cost V 6 bases and J 0 bases, with 7 bases left between them. Looked up from germline, CDR1 is WSHSY and CDR2 is SAAADI. There are 13 residues in the CDR3. This CDR3 is CASSKLSTDTQYF. The CDR3 DNA reads as TGCGCCAGCAGCAAACTAAGCACAGATACGCAGTATTTT.

This clone has just one count. This rearrangement joins TRBV4-2 to TRBJ2-7; D not resolved. Trimming took 0 bases from V and 4 from J, leaving 16 bases between them. This CDR3 has 16 amino acids. Germline V gene sequence: CDR1 LGHNA, CDR2 YNFKEQ. CDR3 region: CASSQDFTFSPYEQYF. CDR3 DNA sequence: TGTGCCAGCAGCCAAGATTTTACGTTTTCGCCTTACGAGCAGTACTTC.

The V call is TRBV5-4, the J call TRBJ1-2, with D maybe TRBD1 (5 bases). The germline gives CDR1 SGHNT, CDR2 YYREEE (reference sequence). Trimming removed 4 bases at V and 0 bases at J, with 10 bases between. The CDR3 runs to 14 residues. This CDR3 is CASSRGSPNYGYTF. Here the CDR3 DNA reads TGTGCCAGCAGCCGGGGGTCTCCTAACTATGGCTACACCTTC.

The chain couples TRBV14 to TRBJ1-1; D is unclear. With 1 base removed from V and 6 bases from J, the gap between germline ends came to 3 bases. From germline, CDR1 is SGHDN and CDR2 FVKESK. The CDR3 is made up of 11 amino acids. In nucleotides, the CDR3 is TGTGCCAGCAGCCAAGTATCTGAAGCTTTCTTT. Its protein is CASSQVSEAFF.

The chain uses TRBV5-6 and TRBJ2-1, with 7 bases identical to TRBD1. The V gene end was trimmed by 4 bases and the J gene end by 2 bases; junction bases not matched to a gene: 9. The germline CDR1 and CDR2 sequences are SGHDT and YYEEEE. The CDR3 loop spans 16 amino acids. CDR3 in amino acids: CASSPDTGATYNEQFF. The CDR3 bases are TGTGCCAGCAGCCCGGACACAGGGGCTACCTACAATGAGCAGTTCTTC.

V gene TRBV7-8 combines with J gene TRBJ2-3, with 10 bases fitting TRBD2. Germline V gene sequence: CDR1 SGHVS, CDR2 FQNEAQ. CDR3 size: 16 residues. The V gene end was trimmed by 7 bases and the J gene end by 5 bases; junction bases not matched to a gene: 12. In nucleotides, the CDR3 is TGTGCCAGCACCCCGGGTAGCGGGGGGCCTAGAGATACGCAGTATTTT. This codes for CASTPGSGGPRDTQYF.

The CDR3 protein is CASSKDRQGKLFF. CDR3 sequence (DNA): TGTGCCAGCAGTAAGGACAGGCAGGGAAAACTGTTTTTT. The V gene is TRBV27, the J gene TRBJ1-4; 7 nucleotides line up with TRBD1. This CDR3 has 13 amino acids. The J segment lost 10 bases and the V segment lost 5 bases, leaving 7 bases of the junction unmatched. CDR1 is MNHEY and CDR2 is SMNVEV in the germline V gene (reference sequence).

The V gene is TRBV27, the J gene TRBJ2-2, with 8 positions matching TRBD1. Germline CDR1 reads MNHEY; CDR2 reads SMNVEV (reference sequence). The CDR3 is made up of 16 amino acids. Germline trimming cut 5 bases from V and 3 bases from J; bases unmatched to any gene: 8. CDR3 nucleotide sequence: TGTGCCAGCAGTAACAGGGCAGGGGGCTACACCGGGGAGCTGTTTTTT. It yields the protein CASSNRAGGYTGELFF.

The chain employs TRBV28 and TRBJ2-7; maybe TRBD2 (5 bases). The V end lost 4 bases, the J end lost 7 bases, and 11 bases lay between the germline ends. There are 12 residues in the CDR3. Per the germline V gene, CDR1 is MDHEN and CDR2 is SYDVKM. The CDR3 DNA reads as TGTGCCAGCAGTTCGACGGGGTGGGAGCAGTACTTC. Its protein product is CASSSTGWEQYF.

J is TRBJ1-4 and V is TRBV4-1; D ambiguous. This CDR3 is 13 amino acids long. The V end was cut by 2 bases, the J end by 7 bases, with 8 bases between. CDR1 is MGHRA and CDR2 is YSYEKL in the germline V gene. CDR3 DNA sequence: TGCGCCAGCAGCCAACTAGTAGGTGAAAAACTGTTTTTT. It translates to CASSQLVGEKLFF.

V is TRBV6-6 and J is TRBJ1-5; tentatively, D is TRBD1 (5 bases). V was cut by 5 bases and J by 7 bases, with 15 bases left in between. This CDR3 has 14 amino acids. Germline lookup yields CDR1 MNHNY and CDR2 SVGAGI (reference sequence). For the CDR3, the DNA is TGTGCCAGCAGTCATGGGTCAGGGAAGCAGCCCCAGCATTTT. Amino acid sequence: CASSHGSGKQPQHF.

The chain joins TRBV11-2 to TRBJ1-2, with D unclear. CDR3 length: 12 residues. CDR1 and CDR2 (germline): SGHAT, FQNNGV. Trimming pared 2 bases from V and 8 bases from J, leaving 9 bases between. The CDR3 here is CASSLYAIGYTF. CDR3 DNA sequence: TGTGCCAGCAGCTTATACGCTATCGGCTACACCTTC.

The chain combines TRBV19 with TRBJ1-5; D is possibly TRBD1 (5 bases). The V and J ends lost 7 bases and 6 bases respectively, with 16 bases between them. CDR1 and CDR2 from the germline V gene are LNHDA and SQIVND (reference sequence). The CDR3 length is 14 residues. The CDR3 reads CASTTRRGGQPQHF. The CDR3 DNA reads TGTGCCAGTACAACAAGAAGGGGCGGTCAGCCCCAGCATTTT.

V and J are TRBV4-1 and TRBJ2-1; possible D gene TRBD2, 6 bases. With 7 bases removed from V and 2 bases from J, the gap between germline ends came to 21 bases. Germline V gives CDR1 MGHRA, CDR2 YSYEKL. The CDR3 consists of 17 residues. The CDR3 DNA reads TGCGCCAGCACCACTAAGAGGGGCGGGACCGCCTACAATGAGCAGTTCTTC. It yields the protein CASTTKRGGTAYNEQFF.

This clone was seen a single time. The V and J genes are TRBV7-9 and TRBJ1-3; D is uncertain. Trimming left V 5 bases short and J 13 bases short, with 12 bases between. CDR1 is SEHNR, CDR2 FQNEAQ, per germline (reference sequence). This CDR3 comprises 11 residues. The CDR3 DNA is TGTGCCAGCAGCCCCGGCTGGGAAATATATTTT. It encodes CASSPGWEIYF. Filled out from reference TRBV7-9 and TRBJ1-3, the complete variable domain reads DTGVSQNPRHKITKRGQNVTFRCDPISEHNRLYWYRQTLGQGPEFLTYFQNEAQLEKSRLLSDRFSAERPKGSFSTLEIQRTEQGDSAMYLCASSPGWEIYFGEGSWLTVV.

The chain carries TRBV29-1 and TRBJ2-7; D not certain. CDR3 length: 11 amino acids. Germline assignment: CDR1 SQVTM and CDR2 ANQGSEA. Trimming removed 4 bases at V and 1 base at J, with 5 bases between. In DNA form, the CDR3 reads TGCAGCGTTGCGTTATCCTACGAGCAGTACTTC. It translates to CSVALSYEQYF.

The chain uses TRBV4-2 and TRBJ2-3; TRBD2 matches at 8 bases. This CDR3 region has 16 residues. The V gene end was trimmed by 1 base and the J gene end by 5 bases; junction bases not matched to a gene: 8. Germline V lookup: CDR1 LGHNA, CDR2 YNFKEQ. CDR3 in DNA: TGTGCCAGCAGCCAAGTTGGTAGCGGGGCCTTAGATACGCAGTATTTT. Protein product: CASSQVGSGALDTQYF.

The chain carries TRBV5-5 and TRBJ1-5; D gene ambiguous. The CDR3 length is 13 residues. Trimming shortened V by 1 base and J by 2 bases, and 4 bases separated the two germline ends. The germline V gene encodes CDR1 SGHKS and CDR2 YYEKEE (reference sequence). CDR3 DNA sequence: TGTGCCAGCAGCTTGCTTGGCAATCAGCCCCAGCATTTT. Translating gives CASSLLGNQPQHF.